The next 18 T cell receptor beta chains were all read from a single sample in a study of cytomegalovirus exposure and HLA in healthy donors. Primers: 60 Vbeta forward and 13 Jbeta reverse. Some clones are missing from TCRdb's copy, which holds only in-frame ones; the method was immunoSEQ multiplex PCR. The sample lists fewer than 200,000 clones; about 80% were seen once. Sequenced: PBMCs. All receptors derive from a man aged 18 to 29 in good health and CMV-seropositive.

The chain joins TRBV19 to TRBJ1-1; 8 positions match TRBD1. CDR3 length: 13 residues. With 5 bases clipped from V and 2 bases from J, the junction kept 1 base outside the gene matches. Germline values: CDR1 LNHDA, CDR2 SQIVND (reference sequence). In DNA, the CDR3 is TGTGCCAGTAGTGCAGGGGGCAACACTGAAGCTTTCTTT. It encodes CASSAGGNTEAFF.

V is TRBV5-6 and J is TRBJ1-1, with 8 bases aligning to TRBD1. CDR3 length: 16 residues. After removal of 0 bases from V and 3 bases from J, the junction contained 7 bases not matched to a gene. In germline, CDR1 is SGHDT, CDR2 YYEEEE. The CDR3 DNA follows: TGTGCCAGCAGCTTGGCCGCGGACAGGGTGTACACTGAAGCTTTCTTT. Its protein product is CASSLAADRVYTEAFF.

The chain links TRBV9 to TRBJ2-2; TRBD2 might be the D (5 bases). Germline V gene lookup returns CDR1 SGDLS and CDR2 YYNGEE. The CDR3 is 16 residues long. The ends were cut back, 0 bases at V and 1 base at J, with 10 bases in the middle. CDR3 in amino acids: CASSVVSRGNTGELFF. The CDR3 DNA reads TGTGCCAGCAGCGTAGTGAGTCGGGGGAACACCGGGGAGCTGTTTTTT.

This CDR3 is CASSLVQGWNSPLHF. DNA for the CDR3: TGTGCCAGCAGCTTAGTACAGGGCTGGAATTCACCCCTCCACTTT. The chain links TRBV5-5 to TRBJ1-6; D is perhaps TRBD1 (6 bases). Germline V lookup: CDR1 SGHKS, CDR2 YYEKEE (reference sequence). The CDR3 has 15 amino acids. Between the trimmed V and J ends, which lost 2 bases and 7 bases, there was a span of 13 bases. Variable domain in full (rest from reference TRBV5-5 and TRBJ1-6): DAGVTQSPTHLIKTRGQQVTLRCSPISGHKSVSWYQQVLGQGPQFIFQYYEKEERGRGNFPDRFSARQFPNYSSELNVNALLLGDSALYLCASSLVQGWNSPLHFGNGTRLTVT.

The chain recombines TRBV4-3 with TRBJ2-2, with D possibly TRBD2 on 5 matching bases. The CDR3 contains 16 residues. Per germline, CDR1 LGHNA and CDR2 YSLEER. The ends were cut back, 7 bases at V and 1 base at J, with 16 bases in the middle. This CDR3 is CASTLKTAGNTGELFF. CDR3 in DNA: TGCGCCAGCACCCTAAAGACGGCGGGGAACACCGGGGAGCTGTTTTTT.

This sequence joins TRBV6-5 and TRBJ2-7, with TRBD2 matching over 8 bases. V shed 6 bases, J shed 3 bases, and the junction held 7 bases outside the gene matches. This CDR3 has 14 amino acids. Germline CDR1 and CDR2: MNHEY and SVGAGI. The CDR3 here is CASRRVAGIYEQYF. In DNA, the CDR3 is TGTGCCAGCAGGAGAGTAGCGGGAATCTACGAGCAGTACTTC.

The V call is TRBV6-5, the J call TRBJ2-1, with D possibly matching TRBD1 (5 bases). Trimming took 2 bases from V and 4 from J, leaving 9 bases between them. Germline V gene sequence: CDR1 MNHEY, CDR2 SVGAGI. The CDR3 is 14 residues long. This chain's CDR3 is CASSYGAGYNEQFF. The CDR3 coding sequence is TGTGCCAGCAGTTACGGGGCAGGGTACAATGAGCAGTTCTTC.

The V gene is TRBV14, the J gene TRBJ1-1, with D hard to call. The CDR3 loop spans 14 amino acids. Germline CDR1 reads SGHDN; CDR2 reads FVKESK. V lost 3 bases to trimming and J lost 5 bases, with 13 bases between them. CDR3 protein: CASSQHIEGTEAFF. CDR3 nucleotides: TGTGCCAGCAGCCAGCATATTGAGGGAACTGAAGCTTTCTTT.

This rearrangement joins TRBV9 to TRBJ1-2; unclear D gene. CDR1 and CDR2 from the germline V gene are SGDLS and YYNGEE. Trimming stripped 0 bases from V and 3 bases from J, with 21 bases between. The CDR3 contains 18 residues. The CDR3 DNA sequence: TGTGCCAGCAGCGTAGGGGCGGGAGCTCTAATAGCGGACTATGGCTACACCTTC. Amino acids: CASSVGAGALIADYGYTF.

This clone was counted a single time. The J gene is TRBJ2-6, the V gene TRBV4-1; 8 nucleotides agree with TRBD1. The germline CDR1 and CDR2 sequences are MGHRA and YSYEKL. V lost 4 bases and J lost 8; bases outside the gene matches: 13. The CDR3 runs to 17 residues. CDR3 protein: CASSLHTGTGVPNVLTF. In DNA form, the CDR3 reads TGCGCCAGCAGCCTCCACACCGGGACAGGAGTCCCCAACGTCCTGACTTTC.

This clone occurred a few times. The V and J genes are TRBV15 and TRBJ2-1; 14 positions match TRBD2. From germline, CDR1 is LNHNV and CDR2 YYDKDF (reference sequence). The CDR3 length is 17 residues. Trimming cost V 0 bases and J 4 bases; bases outside gene matches: 2. DNA for the CDR3: TGTGCCACCAGCAGAGATCGGACTAGCGGGGGGTACAATGAGCAGTTCTTC. It translates to CATSRDRTSGGYNEQFF.

This clone was observed a few times. This chain connects TRBV10-1 to TRBJ1-6; D unclear. Germline values: CDR1 WNHNN, CDR2 SYGVQD (reference sequence). CDR3 length equals 17 residues. Trimming removed 7 bases from V and 15 bases from J, with 31 bases in between. The CDR3, as DNA: TGCGCCAGCACCCAACTCCCCAAACCGGGAAGTACCCTTTTCCTCCACTTT. Translation gives CASTQLPKPGSTLFLHF.

V usage is TRBV18 and J usage is TRBJ1-1, with TRBD1 as a possible D gene (5 bases). Germline V gene sequence: CDR1 KGHSH, CDR2 LQKENI. V was clipped by 1 base and J by 4 bases, with 13 bases between them. CDR3 length: 15 residues. Written as DNA, the CDR3 is TGTGCCAGCTCACCACTCACCGTAAGGGGCACTGAAGCTTTCTTT. As protein: CASSPLTVRGTEAFF.

J is TRBJ2-4 and V is TRBV25-1, with 9 positions matching TRBD2. This CDR3 contains 18 residues. The germline V gene encodes CDR1 MGHDK and CDR2 SYGVNS. V lost 5 bases, J lost 0 bases, and 11 bases stayed unmatched. DNA of the CDR3: TGTGCCAGCAGTCCCCGCACCCTAGCGGGGCTAGCCAAAAACATTCAGTACTTC. It translates to CASSPRTLAGLAKNIQYF.

The chain couples TRBV5-1 to TRBJ1-1; TRBD1 agrees at 9 bases. The V gene's germline CDR1 is SGHRS and CDR2 YFSETQ. CDR3 size: 15 residues. J lost 0 bases, V lost 4 bases, and 4 bases had no gene match. This CDR3 is CASSGGTGMNTEAFF. The DNA for the CDR3 is TGCGCCAGCAGCGGAGGGACAGGGATGAACACTGAAGCTTTCTTT.

The chain employs TRBV6-5 and TRBJ2-3; 8 nucleotides agree with TRBD1. V shed 6 bases, J shed 4 bases, and the junction held 6 bases outside the gene matches. This CDR3 spans 14 amino acids. Germline-derived CDR1 and CDR2 are MNHEY and SVGAGI. In DNA form, the CDR3 reads TGTGCCAGCAGGCCGACAGGGGAATCAGATACGCAGTATTTT. This codes for CASRPTGESDTQYF.

This clone was recorded a few times. This chain connects TRBV12-5 to TRBJ2-1; TRBD2 matches at 10 bases. J lost 9 bases, V lost 4 bases, and 12 bases had no gene match. Germline V gene data show CDR1 as LGHNT and CDR2 as FRNRAP. This CDR3 contains 16 residues. CDR3 bases: TGTGCTAGTGGTTCGACGACTGGGGTAGCGGGAGGTGAGCAGTTCTTC. Protein: CASGSTTGVAGGEQFF.

The V call is TRBV7-9, the J call TRBJ2-2, with 7 positions matching TRBD2. With 5 bases clipped from V and 5 bases from J, the junction kept 8 bases outside the gene matches. The CDR3 totals 15 residues. Germline loops: CDR1 SEHNR, CDR2 FQNEAQ (reference sequence). The CDR3 protein is CASSTNAGETGELFF. CDR3 coding DNA: TGTGCCAGCAGCACTAATGCGGGAGAGACCGGGGAGCTGTTTTTT. Complete variable domain (other parts from reference TRBV7-9 and TRBJ2-2): DTGVSQNPRHKITKRGQNVTFRCDPISEHNRLYWYRQTLGQGPEFLTYFQNEAQLEKSRLLSDRFSAERPKGSFSTLEIQRTEQGDSAMYLCASSTNAGETGELFFGEGSRLTVL.